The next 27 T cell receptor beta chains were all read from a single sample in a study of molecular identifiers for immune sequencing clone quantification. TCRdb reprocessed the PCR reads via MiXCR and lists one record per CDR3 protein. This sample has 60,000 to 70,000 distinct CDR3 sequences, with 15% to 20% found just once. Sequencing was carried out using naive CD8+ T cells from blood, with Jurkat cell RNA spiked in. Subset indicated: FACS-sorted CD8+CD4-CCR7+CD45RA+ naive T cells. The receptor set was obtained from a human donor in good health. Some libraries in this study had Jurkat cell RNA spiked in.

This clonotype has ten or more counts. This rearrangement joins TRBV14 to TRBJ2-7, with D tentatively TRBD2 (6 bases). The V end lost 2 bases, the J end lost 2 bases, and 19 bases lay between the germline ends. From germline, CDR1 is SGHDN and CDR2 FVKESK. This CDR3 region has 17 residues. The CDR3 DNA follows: TGTGCCAGCAGCCAAAGGATTACCGGGACTGGAACCTACGAGCAGTACTTC. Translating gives CASSQRITGTGTYEQYF.

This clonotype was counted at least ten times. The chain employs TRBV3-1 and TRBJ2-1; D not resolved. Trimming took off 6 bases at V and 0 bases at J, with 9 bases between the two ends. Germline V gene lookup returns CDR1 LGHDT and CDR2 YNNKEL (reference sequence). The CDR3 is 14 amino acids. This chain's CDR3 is CASSPEYSYNEQFF. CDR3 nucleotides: TGTGCCAGCAGTCCAGAGTACTCCTACAATGAGCAGTTCTTC.

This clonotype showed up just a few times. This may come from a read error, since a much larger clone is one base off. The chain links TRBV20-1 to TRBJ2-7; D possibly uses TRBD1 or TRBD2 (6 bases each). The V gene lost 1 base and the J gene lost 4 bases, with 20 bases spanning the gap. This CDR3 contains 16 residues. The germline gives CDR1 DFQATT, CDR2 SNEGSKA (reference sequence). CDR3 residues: CSARVGGRKTLYEQYF. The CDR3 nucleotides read TGCAGTGCTAGAGTGGGGGGCCGTAAGACTCTATACGAGCAGTACTTC.

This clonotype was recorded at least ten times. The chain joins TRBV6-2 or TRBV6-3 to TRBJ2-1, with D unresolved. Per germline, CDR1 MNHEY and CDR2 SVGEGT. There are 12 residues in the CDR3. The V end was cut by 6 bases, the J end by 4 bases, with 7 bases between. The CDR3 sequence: CASSWVYNEQFF. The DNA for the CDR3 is TGTGCCAGCAGCTGGGTTTACAATGAGCAGTTCTTC.

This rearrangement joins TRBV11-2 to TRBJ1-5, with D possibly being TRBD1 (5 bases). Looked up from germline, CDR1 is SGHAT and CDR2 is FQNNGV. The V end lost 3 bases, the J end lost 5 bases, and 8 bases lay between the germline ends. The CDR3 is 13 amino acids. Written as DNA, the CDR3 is TGTGCCAGCAGCTTGGGGGATTATCAGCCCCAGCATTTT. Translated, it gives CASSLGDYQPQHF. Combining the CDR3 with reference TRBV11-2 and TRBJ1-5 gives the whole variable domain EAGVAQSPRYKIIEKRQSVAFWCNPISGHATLYWYQQILGQGPKLLIQFQNNGVVDDSQLPKDRFSAERLKGVDSTLKIQPAKLEDSAVYLCASSLGDYQPQHFGDGTRLSIL.

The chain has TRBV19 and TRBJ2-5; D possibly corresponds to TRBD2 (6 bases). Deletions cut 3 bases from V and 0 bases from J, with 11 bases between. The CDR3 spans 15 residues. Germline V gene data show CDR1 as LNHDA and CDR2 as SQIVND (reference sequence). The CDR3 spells CASSMGRDYQETQYF. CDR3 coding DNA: TGTGCCAGTAGTATGGGCCGGGACTACCAAGAGACCCAGTACTTC.

The CDR3 DNA is TGTGCCACCAGTGATTTGGGCAGCGGGGGTTACACAGATACGCAGTATTTT. Protein product: CATSDLGSGGYTDTQYF. The J gene is TRBJ2-3, the V gene TRBV24-1, with 8 bases fitting TRBD2. Per the germline V gene, CDR1 is KGHDR and CDR2 is SFDVKD. The CDR3 is 17 residues long. V shed 0 bases and J 2 bases; nucleotides not matched to a gene: 6.

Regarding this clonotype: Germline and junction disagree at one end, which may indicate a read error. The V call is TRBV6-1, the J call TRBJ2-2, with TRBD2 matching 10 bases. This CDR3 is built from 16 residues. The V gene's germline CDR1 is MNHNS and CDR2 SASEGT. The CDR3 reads CASSEKSLAGAGELLF. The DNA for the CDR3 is TGTGCCAGCAGTGAAAAAAGCCTAGCGGGAGCCGGGGAGCTGCTTTTT.

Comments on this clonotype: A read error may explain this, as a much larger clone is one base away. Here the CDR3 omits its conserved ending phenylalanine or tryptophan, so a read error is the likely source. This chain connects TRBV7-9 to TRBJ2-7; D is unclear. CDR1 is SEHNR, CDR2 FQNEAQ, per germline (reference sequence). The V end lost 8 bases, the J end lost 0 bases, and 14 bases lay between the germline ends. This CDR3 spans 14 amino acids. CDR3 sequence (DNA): TGTGCCAGCTCCGAAGACGACATCTCCTACGAGCAGTACCTC. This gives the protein CASSEDDISYEQYL.

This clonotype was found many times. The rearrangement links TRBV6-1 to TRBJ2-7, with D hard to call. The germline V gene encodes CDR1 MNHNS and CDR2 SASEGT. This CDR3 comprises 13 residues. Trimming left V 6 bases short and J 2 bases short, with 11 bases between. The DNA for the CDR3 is TGTGCCAGCAGGTCGCAATCAACCTACGAGCAGTACTTC. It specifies CASRSQSTYEQYF.

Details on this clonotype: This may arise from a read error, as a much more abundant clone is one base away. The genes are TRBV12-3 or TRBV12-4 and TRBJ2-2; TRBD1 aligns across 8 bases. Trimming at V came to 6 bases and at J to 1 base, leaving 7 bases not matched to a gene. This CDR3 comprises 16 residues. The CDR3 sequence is CASRPRGRVNTGELFF. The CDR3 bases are TGTGCCAGCAGGCCCAGGGGGCGAGTGAACACCGGGGAGCTGTTTTTT.

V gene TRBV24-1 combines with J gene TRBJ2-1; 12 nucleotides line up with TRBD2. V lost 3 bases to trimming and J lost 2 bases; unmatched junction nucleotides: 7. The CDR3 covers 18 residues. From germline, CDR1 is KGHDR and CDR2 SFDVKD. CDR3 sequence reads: CATSDPLTSGRAYNEQFF. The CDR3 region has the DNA TGTGCCACCAGTGATCCCCTGACTAGCGGGAGAGCCTACAATGAGCAGTTCTTC.

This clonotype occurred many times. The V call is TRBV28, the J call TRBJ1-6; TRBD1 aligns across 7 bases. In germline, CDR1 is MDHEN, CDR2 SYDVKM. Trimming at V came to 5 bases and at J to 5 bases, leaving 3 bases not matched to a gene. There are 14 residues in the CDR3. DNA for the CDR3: TGTGCCAGCAGTGGGGGGACAGATAATTCACCCCTCCACTTT. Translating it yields CASSGGTDNSPLHF.

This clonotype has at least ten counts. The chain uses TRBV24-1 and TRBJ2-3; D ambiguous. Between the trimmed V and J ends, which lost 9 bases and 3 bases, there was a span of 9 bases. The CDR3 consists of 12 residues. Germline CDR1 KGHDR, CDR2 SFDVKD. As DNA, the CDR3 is TGTGCCACCGTCTACTCGACAGATACGCAGTATTTT. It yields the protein CATVYSTDTQYF.

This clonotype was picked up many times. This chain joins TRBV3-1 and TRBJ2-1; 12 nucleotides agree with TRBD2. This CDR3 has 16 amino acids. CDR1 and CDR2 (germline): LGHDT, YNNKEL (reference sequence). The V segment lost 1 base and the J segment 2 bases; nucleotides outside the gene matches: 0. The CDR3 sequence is CASSQGLAGAYNEQFF. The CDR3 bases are TGTGCCAGCAGCCAAGGACTAGCGGGGGCCTACAATGAGCAGTTCTTC.

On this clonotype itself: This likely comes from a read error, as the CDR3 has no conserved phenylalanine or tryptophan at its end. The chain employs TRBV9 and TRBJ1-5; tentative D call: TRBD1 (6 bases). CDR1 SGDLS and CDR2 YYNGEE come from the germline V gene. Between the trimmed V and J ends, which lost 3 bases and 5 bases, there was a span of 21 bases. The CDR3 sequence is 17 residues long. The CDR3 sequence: CASSERAGGRRDQPQHL. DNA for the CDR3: TGTGCCAGCAGCGAGAGAGCCGGGGGCCGACGGGATCAGCCCCAGCATCTT.

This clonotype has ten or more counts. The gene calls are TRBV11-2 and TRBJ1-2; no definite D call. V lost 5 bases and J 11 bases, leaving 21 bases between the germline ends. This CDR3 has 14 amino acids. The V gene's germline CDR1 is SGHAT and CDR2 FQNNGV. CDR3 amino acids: CASSPEESGFWYTF. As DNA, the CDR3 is TGTGCCAGCAGCCCGGAGGAGTCGGGGTTTTGGTACACCTTC.

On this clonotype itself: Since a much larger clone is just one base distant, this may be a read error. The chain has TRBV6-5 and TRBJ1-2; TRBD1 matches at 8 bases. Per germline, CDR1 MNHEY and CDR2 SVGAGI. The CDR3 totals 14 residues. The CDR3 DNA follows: TGTGCCAGCAGGTACTCAGGGGGCGGCTATGGCTACACCTTC. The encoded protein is CASRYSGGGYGYTF.

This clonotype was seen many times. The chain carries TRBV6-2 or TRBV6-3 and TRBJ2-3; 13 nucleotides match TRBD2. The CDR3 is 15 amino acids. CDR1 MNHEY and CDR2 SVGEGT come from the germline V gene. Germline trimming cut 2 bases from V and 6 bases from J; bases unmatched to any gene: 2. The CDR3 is CASSYGTSGIDTQYF. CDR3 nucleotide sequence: TGTGCCAGCAGTTACGGGACTAGCGGGATTGATACGCAGTATTTT.

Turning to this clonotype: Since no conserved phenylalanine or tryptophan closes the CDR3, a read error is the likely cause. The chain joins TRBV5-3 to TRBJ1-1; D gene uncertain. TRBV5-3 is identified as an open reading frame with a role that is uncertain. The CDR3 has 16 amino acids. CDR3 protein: CASSWGAIRANTEAFL. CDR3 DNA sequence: TGTGCCAGCAGCTGGGGAGCGATCCGCGCGAACACTGAAGCTTTCCTT.

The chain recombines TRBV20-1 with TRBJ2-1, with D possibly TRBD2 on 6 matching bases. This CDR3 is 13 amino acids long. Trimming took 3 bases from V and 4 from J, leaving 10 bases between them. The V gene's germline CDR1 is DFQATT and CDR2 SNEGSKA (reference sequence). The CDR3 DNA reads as TGCAGTGCTAGGGGCGGGGCTTACAATGAGCAGTTCTTC. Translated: CSARGGAYNEQFF.

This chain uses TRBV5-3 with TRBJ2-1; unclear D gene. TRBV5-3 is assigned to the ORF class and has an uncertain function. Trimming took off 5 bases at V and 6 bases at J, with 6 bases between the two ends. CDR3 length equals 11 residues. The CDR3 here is CARRFRNEQFF. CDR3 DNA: TGTGCCAGAAGATTCCGCAATGAGCAGTTCTTC.

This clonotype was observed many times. This CDR3 reads CASSSGRGGRQDEQYF. For the CDR3, the DNA is TGTGCCAGCAGTTCAGGTCGTGGGGGGAGACAGGACGAGCAGTACTTC. This chain joins TRBV28 and TRBJ2-7, with D perhaps matching TRBD1 or TRBD2 (6 bases each). CDR3 length equals 16 residues. Germline V gives CDR1 MDHEN, CDR2 SYDVKM. The V end lost 4 bases, the J end lost 5 bases, and 21 bases lay between the germline ends.

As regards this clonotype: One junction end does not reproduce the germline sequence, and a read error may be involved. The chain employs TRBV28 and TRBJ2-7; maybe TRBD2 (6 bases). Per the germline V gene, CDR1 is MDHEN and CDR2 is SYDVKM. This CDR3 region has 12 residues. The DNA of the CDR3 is TGTGCCGGCAGTTTGGAGGGCTACGAGCAGTACTTC. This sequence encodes CAGSLEGYEQYF.

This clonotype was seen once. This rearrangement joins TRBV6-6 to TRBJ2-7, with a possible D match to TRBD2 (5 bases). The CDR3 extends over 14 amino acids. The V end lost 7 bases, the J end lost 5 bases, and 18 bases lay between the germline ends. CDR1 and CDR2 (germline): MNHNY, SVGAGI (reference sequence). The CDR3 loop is CASKDERPPDEQYF. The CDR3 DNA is TGTGCCAGCAAGGACGAGCGGCCCCCCGACGAGCAGTACTTC.

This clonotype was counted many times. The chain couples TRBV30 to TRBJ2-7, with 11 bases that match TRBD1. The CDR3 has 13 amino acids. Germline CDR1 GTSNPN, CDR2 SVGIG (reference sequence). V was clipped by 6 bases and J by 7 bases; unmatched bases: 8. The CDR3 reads CACPGQGAWEQYF. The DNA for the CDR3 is TGTGCCTGCCCCGGACAGGGGGCTTGGGAGCAGTACTTC.

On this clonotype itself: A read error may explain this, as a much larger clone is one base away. The CDR3 loop reads CSALRSYEQYF. For the CDR3, the DNA is TGCAGCGCCCTACGCTCCTACGAGCAGTACTTC. The rearrangement uses TRBV29-1 and TRBJ2-7; D is unresolved. Germline CDR1 reads SQVTM; CDR2 reads ANQGSEA. The CDR3 extends over 11 amino acids. With 7 bases removed from V and 0 bases from J, the gap between germline ends came to 7 bases.